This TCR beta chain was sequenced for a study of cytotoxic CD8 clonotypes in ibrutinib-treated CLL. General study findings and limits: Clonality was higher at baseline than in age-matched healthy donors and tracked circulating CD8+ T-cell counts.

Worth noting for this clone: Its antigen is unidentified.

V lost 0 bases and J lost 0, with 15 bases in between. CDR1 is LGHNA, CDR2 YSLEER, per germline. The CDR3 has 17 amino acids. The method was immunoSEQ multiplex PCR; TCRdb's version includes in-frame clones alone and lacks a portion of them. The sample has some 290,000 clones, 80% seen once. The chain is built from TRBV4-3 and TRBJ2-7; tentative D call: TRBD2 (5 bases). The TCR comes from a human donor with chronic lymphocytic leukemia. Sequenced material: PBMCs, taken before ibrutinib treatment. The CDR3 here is CASSQERDGASSYEQYF. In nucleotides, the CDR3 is TGCGCCAGCAGCCAAGAGAGGGATGGCGCGAGCTCCTACGAGCAGTACTTC.